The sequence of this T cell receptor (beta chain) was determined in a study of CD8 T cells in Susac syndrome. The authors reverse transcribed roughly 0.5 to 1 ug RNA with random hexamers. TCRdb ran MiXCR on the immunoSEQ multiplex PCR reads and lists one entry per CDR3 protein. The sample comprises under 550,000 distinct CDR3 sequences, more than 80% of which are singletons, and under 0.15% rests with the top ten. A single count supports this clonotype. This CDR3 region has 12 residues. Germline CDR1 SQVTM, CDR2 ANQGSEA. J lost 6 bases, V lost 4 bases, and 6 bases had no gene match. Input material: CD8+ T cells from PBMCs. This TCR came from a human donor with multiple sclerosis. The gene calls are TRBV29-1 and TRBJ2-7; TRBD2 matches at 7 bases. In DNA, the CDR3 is TGCAGCGTTGGGGACTATTCTGTCGAGCAGTACTTC. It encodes CSVGDYSVEQYF.